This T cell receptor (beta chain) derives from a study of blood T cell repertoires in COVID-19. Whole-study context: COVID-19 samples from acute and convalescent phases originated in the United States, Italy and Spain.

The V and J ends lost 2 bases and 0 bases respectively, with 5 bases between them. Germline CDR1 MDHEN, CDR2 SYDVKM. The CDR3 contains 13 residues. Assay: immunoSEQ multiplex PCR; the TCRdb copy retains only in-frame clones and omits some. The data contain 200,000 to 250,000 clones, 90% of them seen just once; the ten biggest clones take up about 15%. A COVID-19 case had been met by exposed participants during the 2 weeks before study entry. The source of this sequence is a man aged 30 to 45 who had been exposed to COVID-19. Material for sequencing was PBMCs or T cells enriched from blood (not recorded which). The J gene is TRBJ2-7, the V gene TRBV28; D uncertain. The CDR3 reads CASSLGHSYEQYF. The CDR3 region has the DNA TGTGCCAGCAGTTTAGGGCACTCCTACGAGCAGTACTTC. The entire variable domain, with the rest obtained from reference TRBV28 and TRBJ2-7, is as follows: DVKVTQSSRYLVKRTGEKVFLECVQDMDHENMFWYRQDPGLGLRLIYFSYDVKMKEKGDIPEGYSVSREKKERFSLILESASTNQTSMYLCASSLGHSYEQYFGPGTRLTVT.